This T cell receptor beta chain was documented in a study of T cells in Graves' hyperthyroidism and ophthalmopathy. From germline, CDR1 is LNHDA and CDR2 SQIVND (reference sequence). The CDR3 has 18 residues. The V end lost 0 bases, the J end lost 3 bases, and 21 bases lay between the germline ends. Each patient was aged 18 to 65 and had newly diagnosed hyperthyroidism of under 2 months' duration. Amplification targeted TCR beta CDR3 regions from RNA transcripts. The TCR CDR3 was amplified in a first-round RT-PCR using the HTBI primer set. TCRdb reanalysed the multiplex PCR reads using MiXCR and keeps one entry per CDR3 protein. The data contain just over 550,000 distinct CDR3 sequences, around 46% of them seen just once; the ten biggest clones take up roughly 8.2%.

Material for sequencing was peripheral blood or thyroid tissue (not recorded which). This TCR was recovered from a woman aged 18-29 years with Graves' hyperthyroidism. The chain uses TRBV19 and TRBJ2-7; no firm D call. As DNA, the CDR3 is TGTGCCAGTAGTATAGAGTTCGACACACCCTTAGGATTCTACGAGCAGTACTTC. Translating gives CASSIEFDTPLGFYEQYF.